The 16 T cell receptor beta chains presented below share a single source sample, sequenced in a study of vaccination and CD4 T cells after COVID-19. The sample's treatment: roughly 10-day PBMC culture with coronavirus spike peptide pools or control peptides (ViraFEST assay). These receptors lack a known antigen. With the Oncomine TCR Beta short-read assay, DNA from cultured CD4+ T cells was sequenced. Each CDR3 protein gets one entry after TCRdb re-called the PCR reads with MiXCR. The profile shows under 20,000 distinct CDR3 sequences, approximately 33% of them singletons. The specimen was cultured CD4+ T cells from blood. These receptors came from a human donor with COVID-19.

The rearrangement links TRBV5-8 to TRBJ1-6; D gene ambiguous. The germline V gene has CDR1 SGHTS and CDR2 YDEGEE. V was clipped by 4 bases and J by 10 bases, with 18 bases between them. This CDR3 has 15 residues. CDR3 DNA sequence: TGTGCCAGCAGCCGTAACCTAAGGACCGGCTCACCCCTCCACTTT. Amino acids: CASSRNLRTGSPLHF.

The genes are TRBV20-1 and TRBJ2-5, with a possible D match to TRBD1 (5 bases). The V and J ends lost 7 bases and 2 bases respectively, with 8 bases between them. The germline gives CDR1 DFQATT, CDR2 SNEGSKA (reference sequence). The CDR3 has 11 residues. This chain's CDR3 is CSVGAQETQYF. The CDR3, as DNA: TGCAGTGTAGGGGCACAAGAGACCCAGTACTTC.

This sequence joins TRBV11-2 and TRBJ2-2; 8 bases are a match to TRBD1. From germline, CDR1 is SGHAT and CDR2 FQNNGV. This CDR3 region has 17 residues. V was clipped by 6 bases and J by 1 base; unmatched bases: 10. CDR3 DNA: TGTGCCAGCAGGGTCCTTACCGGGACAGGGAACACCGGGGAGCTGTTTTTT. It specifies CASRVLTGTGNTGELFF.

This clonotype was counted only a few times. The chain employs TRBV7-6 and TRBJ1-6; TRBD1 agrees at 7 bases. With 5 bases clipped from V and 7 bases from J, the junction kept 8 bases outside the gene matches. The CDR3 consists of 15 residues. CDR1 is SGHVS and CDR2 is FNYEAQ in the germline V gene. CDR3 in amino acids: CASSPRQGENSPLHF. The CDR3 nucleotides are TGTGCCAGCAGCCCTAGACAGGGCGAGAATTCACCCCTCCACTTT. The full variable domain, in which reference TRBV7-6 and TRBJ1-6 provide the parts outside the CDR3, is GAGVSQSPRYKVTKRGQDVALRCDPISGHVSLYWYRQALGQGPEFLTYFNYEAQQDKSGLPNDRFSAERPEGSISTLTIQRTEQRDSAMYRCASSPRQGENSPLHFGNGTRLTVT.

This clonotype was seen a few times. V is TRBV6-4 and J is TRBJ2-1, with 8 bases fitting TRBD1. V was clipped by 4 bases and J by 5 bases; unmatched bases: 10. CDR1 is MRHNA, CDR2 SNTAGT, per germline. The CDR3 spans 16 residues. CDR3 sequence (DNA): TGTGCCAGCAGTGTGGTCGGCAGGGGGCAAGACAATGAGCAGTTCTTC. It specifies CASSVVGRGQDNEQFF.

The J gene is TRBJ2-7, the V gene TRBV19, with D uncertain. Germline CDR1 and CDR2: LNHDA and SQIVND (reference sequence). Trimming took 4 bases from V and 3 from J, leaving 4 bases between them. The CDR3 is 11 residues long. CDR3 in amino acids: CASSTGYEQYF. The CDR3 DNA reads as TGTGCCAGTAGTACGGGCTACGAGCAGTACTTC. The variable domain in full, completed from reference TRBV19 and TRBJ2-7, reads DGGITQSPKYLFRKEGQNVTLSCEQNLNHDAMYWYRQDPGQGLRLIYYSQIVNDFQKGDIAEGYSVSREKKESFPLTVTSAQKNPTAFYLCASSTGYEQYFGPGTRLTVT.

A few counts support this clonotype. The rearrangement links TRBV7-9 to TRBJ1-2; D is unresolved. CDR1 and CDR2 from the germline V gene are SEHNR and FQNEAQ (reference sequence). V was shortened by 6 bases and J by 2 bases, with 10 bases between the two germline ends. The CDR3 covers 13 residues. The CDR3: CASRNPGNYGYTF. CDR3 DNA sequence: TGTGCCAGCAGAAACCCAGGAAACTATGGCTACACCTTC.

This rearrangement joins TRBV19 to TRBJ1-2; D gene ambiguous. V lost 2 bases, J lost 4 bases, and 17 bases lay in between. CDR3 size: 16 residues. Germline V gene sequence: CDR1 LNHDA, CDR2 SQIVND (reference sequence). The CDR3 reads CASSIRTEAVLYGYTF. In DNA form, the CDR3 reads TGTGCCAGTAGTATAAGGACGGAGGCCGTCCTCTATGGCTACACCTTC.

The CDR3 sequence: CASSSTIYGYTF. The CDR3 bases are TGTGCCAGCAGTTCAACCATCTATGGCTACACCTTC. The rearrangement links TRBV28 to TRBJ1-2, with D uncertain. Germline assignment: CDR1 MDHEN and CDR2 SYDVKM. Trimming pared 4 bases from V and 4 bases from J, leaving 7 bases between. The CDR3 totals 12 residues.

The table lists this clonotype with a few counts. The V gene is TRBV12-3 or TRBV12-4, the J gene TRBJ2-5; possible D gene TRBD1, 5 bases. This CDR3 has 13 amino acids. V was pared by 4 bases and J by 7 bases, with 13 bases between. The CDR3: CASSSRRGATQYF. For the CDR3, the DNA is TGTGCCAGCAGTTCCAGAAGGGGTGCGACCCAGTACTTC.

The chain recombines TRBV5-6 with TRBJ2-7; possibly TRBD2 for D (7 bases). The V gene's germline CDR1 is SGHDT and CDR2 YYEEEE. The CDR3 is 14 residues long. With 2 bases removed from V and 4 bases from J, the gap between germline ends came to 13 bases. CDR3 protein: CASSFSGGRYEQYF. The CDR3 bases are TGTGCCAGCAGCTTTTCGGGGGGCCGTTACGAGCAGTACTTC.

The CDR3 bases are TGTGCCAGTAGCTGGGACAGATATAATGGCTACACCTTC. Translating gives CASSWDRYNGYTF. The gene calls are TRBV19 and TRBJ1-2, with 7 positions matching TRBD1. The V gene end was trimmed by 6 bases and the J gene end by 6 bases; junction bases not matched to a gene: 7. Germline values: CDR1 LNHDA, CDR2 SQIVND (reference sequence). The CDR3 loop spans 13 amino acids.

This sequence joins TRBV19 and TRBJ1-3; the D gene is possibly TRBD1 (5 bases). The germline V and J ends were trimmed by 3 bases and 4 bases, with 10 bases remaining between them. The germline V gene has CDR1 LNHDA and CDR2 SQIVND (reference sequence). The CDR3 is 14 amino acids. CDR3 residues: CASSIGQGGNTIYF. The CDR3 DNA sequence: TGTGCCAGTAGTATTGGACAAGGAGGAAACACCATATATTTT.

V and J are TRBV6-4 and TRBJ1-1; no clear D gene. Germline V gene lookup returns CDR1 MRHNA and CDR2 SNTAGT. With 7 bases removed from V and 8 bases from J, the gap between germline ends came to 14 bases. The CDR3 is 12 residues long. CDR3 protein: CASIGRGGEAFF. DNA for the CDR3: TGTGCCAGCATTGGCCGAGGAGGGGAAGCTTTCTTT.

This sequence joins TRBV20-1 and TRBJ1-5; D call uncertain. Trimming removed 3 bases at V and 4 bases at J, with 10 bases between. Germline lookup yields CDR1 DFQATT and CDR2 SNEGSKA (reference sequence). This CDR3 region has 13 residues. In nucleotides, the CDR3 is TGCAGTGCTAGGGGTCCCGCTAATCAGCCCCAGCATTTT. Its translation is CSARGPANQPQHF.

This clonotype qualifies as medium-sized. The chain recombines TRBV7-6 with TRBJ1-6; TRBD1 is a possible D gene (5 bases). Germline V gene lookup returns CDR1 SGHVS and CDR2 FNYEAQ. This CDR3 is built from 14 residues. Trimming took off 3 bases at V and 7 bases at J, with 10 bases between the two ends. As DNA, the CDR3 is TGTGCCAGCAGCTTGGCAGGGAAGAATTCACCCCTCCACTTT. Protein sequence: CASSLAGKNSPLHF.